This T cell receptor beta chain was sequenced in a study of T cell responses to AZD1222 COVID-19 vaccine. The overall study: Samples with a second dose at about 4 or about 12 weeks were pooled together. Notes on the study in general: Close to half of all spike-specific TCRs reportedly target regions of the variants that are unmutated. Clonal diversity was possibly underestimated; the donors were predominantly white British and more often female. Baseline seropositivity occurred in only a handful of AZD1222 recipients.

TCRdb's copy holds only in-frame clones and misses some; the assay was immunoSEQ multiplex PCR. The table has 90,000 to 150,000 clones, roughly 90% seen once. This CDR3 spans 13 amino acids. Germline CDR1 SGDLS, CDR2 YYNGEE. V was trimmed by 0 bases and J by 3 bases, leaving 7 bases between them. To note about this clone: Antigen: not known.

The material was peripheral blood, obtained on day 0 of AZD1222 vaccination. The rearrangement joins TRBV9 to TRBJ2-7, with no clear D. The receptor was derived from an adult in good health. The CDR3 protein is CASSVGVDYEQYF. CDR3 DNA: TGTGCCAGCAGCGTAGGTGTAGACTACGAGCAGTACTTC.